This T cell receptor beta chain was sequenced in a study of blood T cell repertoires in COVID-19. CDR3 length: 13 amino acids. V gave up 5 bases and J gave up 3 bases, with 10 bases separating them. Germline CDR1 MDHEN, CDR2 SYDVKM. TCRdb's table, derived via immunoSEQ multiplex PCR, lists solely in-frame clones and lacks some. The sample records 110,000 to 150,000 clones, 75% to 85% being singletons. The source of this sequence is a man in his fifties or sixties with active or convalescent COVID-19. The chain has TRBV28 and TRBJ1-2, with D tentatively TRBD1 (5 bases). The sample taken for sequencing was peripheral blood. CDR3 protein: CASSPRGDYGYTF. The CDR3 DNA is TGTGCCAGCAGTCCCCGGGGGGACTATGGCTACACCTTC.